This section outlines one T cell receptor (beta chain) sequence together with its context. The table came from immunoSEQ multiplex PCR; TCRdb's copy has only in-frame clones and leaves some out. The sample records around 300,000 clones, roughly 88% being singletons. The sample originates from a study of blood T cell repertoires in COVID-19. Recruits, aged about 18 to 90 years, lived in 24 US areas. In assigning cohorts, the study relied on participant-reported clinical history. Two consecutive negative NP/OP PCR tests, clearance, or resolved symptoms defined Cohort 3 recovery. The junction had 2 bases not matched to a gene; V was cut back by 6 bases and J by 4 bases. The CDR3 is 13 residues long.

The gene calls are TRBV12-3 or TRBV12-4 and TRBJ1-5; 8 bases fit TRBD1. This clonotype was sampled from a man aged 25 to 45 who had recovered from COVID-19. Sequencing was carried out using PBMCs or T cells enriched from blood (not recorded which). The CDR3 is CASSRTGNQPQHF. CDR3 DNA: TGTGCCAGCAGCAGGACAGGGAATCAGCCCCAGCATTTT.